The next 31 T cell receptor beta chains were all read from a single sample in a study of blood T cell repertoires in COVID-19. Sequencing was performed with immunoSEQ multiplex PCR; in TCRdb, only in-frame clones are kept and a portion is missing. Of about 190,000 clones in the sample, 75% to 85% are singletons; the top ten hold approximately 6.9%. The sample consisted of peripheral blood. Receptors were obtained from a man aged 55 to 70 with acute or convalescent COVID-19.

The V and J genes are TRBV28 and TRBJ1-4; D possibly corresponds to TRBD1 (6 bases). V lost 7 bases and J 5 bases, leaving 17 bases between the germline ends. This CDR3 region has 15 residues. CDR1 is MDHEN and CDR2 is SYDVKM in the germline V gene. In nucleotides, the CDR3 is TGTGCCAGCAACCACGACGGGACATACAATGAAAAACTGTTTTTT. Protein: CASNHDGTYNEKLFF. Full variable domain (outside the CDR3, taken from reference TRBV28 and TRBJ1-4): DVKVTQSSRYLVKRTGEKVFLECVQDMDHENMFWYRQDPGLGLRLIYFSYDVKMKEKGDIPEGYSVSREKKERFSLILESASTNQTSMYLCASNHDGTYNEKLFFGSGTQLSVL.

The chain has TRBV6-5 and TRBJ1-2; a possible D gene is TRBD1 (6 bases). Germline CDR1 is MNHEY and CDR2 is SVGAGI. The CDR3 length is 14 residues. Trimming took 6 bases from V and 5 from J, leaving 16 bases between them. Written as DNA, the CDR3 is TGTGCCAGCAGCCATGGACAGCTCGCTTATGGCTACACCTTC. Its translation is CASSHGQLAYGYTF.

The genes are TRBV23-1 and TRBJ2-2, with D perhaps matching TRBD1 (6 bases). TRBV23-1 is noted as an ORF with a role that remains uncertain. V shed 3 bases and J shed 6 bases, with 14 bases lying between them. The CDR3 runs to 15 residues. This CDR3 is CASSQRGTVAGELFF. The CDR3 DNA reads as TGCGCCAGCAGTCAGAGGGGGACGGTGGCCGGGGAGCTGTTTTTT.

This clone was recorded only once. The CDR3 loop reads CASSVATSEPSSGNTIYF. DNA for the CDR3: TGTGCCAGCAGCGTAGCAACATCGGAGCCAAGCTCTGGAAACACCATATATTTT. V and J are TRBV9 and TRBJ1-3; unclear D gene. The CDR3 loop spans 18 amino acids. V lost 0 bases and J 0 bases, leaving 16 bases between the germline ends. Germline CDR1 and CDR2: SGDLS and YYNGEE.

The chain joins TRBV28 to TRBJ2-1; D unclear. Germline CDR1 and CDR2: MDHEN and SYDVKM. The CDR3 spans 12 residues. The germline V and J ends were trimmed by 4 bases and 9 bases, with 10 bases remaining between them. The CDR3 here is CASSSNSPEQFF. DNA for the CDR3: TGTGCCAGCAGTTCGAACTCCCCTGAGCAGTTCTTC.

The chain has TRBV24-1 and TRBJ2-3; a possible D gene is TRBD2 (6 bases). Trimming left V 5 bases short and J 1 base short, with 9 bases between. Germline V gives CDR1 KGHDR, CDR2 SFDVKD. This CDR3 has 14 residues. CDR3 amino acids: CATSGAGRTDTQYF. The CDR3 region has the DNA TGTGCCACCAGTGGTGCGGGACGCACAGATACGCAGTATTTT.

This clone was recorded only once. CDR3 region: CASSTTKGAGGYTF. DNA of the CDR3: TGTGCCAGTAGTACGACAAAGGGGGCCGGTGGCTACACCTTC. The V gene is TRBV19, the J gene TRBJ1-2; 7 bases agree with TRBD1. The J segment lost 7 bases and the V segment lost 4 bases, leaving 9 bases of the junction unmatched. In germline, CDR1 is LNHDA, CDR2 SQIVND (reference sequence). This CDR3 comprises 14 residues.

The CDR3 DNA reads TGCAGTGCTAGTTGGGACACCTTCTACGAGCAGTACTTC. The encoded protein is CSASWDTFYEQYF. V is TRBV20-1 and J is TRBJ2-7, with D perhaps matching TRBD1 (6 bases). The CDR3 is 13 residues long. Germline-derived CDR1 and CDR2 are DFQATT and SNEGSKA (reference sequence). Deletions cut 3 bases from V and 3 bases from J, with 12 bases between.

This clone occurred a few times. The V and J genes are TRBV2 and TRBJ2-7, with D unresolved. This CDR3 is 14 amino acids long. CDR1 is SNHLY, CDR2 FYNNEI, per germline. Trimming left V 2 bases short and J 2 bases short, with 10 bases between. The CDR3 DNA sequence: TGTGCCAGCAGTGAAAAGCCATTCCCCTACGAGCAGTACTTC. Its protein is CASSEKPFPYEQYF.

This clone was found once. The chain couples TRBV12-3 or TRBV12-4 to TRBJ2-7; tentatively, D is TRBD1 (6 bases). This CDR3 comprises 13 residues. The V gene lost 8 bases and the J gene lost 3 bases, with 14 bases spanning the gap. CDR3 protein: CASLGEGDYEQYF. Written as DNA, the CDR3 is TGTGCCAGCCTGGGTGAGGGGGACTACGAGCAGTACTTC.

The V call is TRBV7-2, the J call TRBJ1-2; D call uncertain. The V gene's germline CDR1 is SGHTA and CDR2 FQGNSA. The CDR3 contains 12 residues. Trimming took off 1 base at V and 7 bases at J, with 7 bases between the two ends. The CDR3 DNA reads TGTGCCAGCAGCTTAGACATTTCTGGCTACACCTTC. Translation: CASSLDISGYTF.

This clone has only a few counts. The chain employs TRBV12-3 or TRBV12-4 and TRBJ1-2; D is unresolved. Trimming shortened V by 6 bases and J by 8 bases, and 13 bases separated the two germline ends. CDR3 length equals 12 residues. CDR3 protein: CASSGGSGGYTF. CDR3 DNA: TGTGCCAGCAGCGGAGGGTCGGGAGGCTACACCTTC.

The chain carries TRBV2 and TRBJ2-7; D call uncertain. From germline, CDR1 is SNHLY and CDR2 FYNNEI. V was shortened by 4 bases and J by 3 bases, with 4 bases between the two germline ends. The CDR3 runs 11 residues. The CDR3 protein is CASSALYEQYF. In DNA form, the CDR3 reads TGTGCCAGCAGTGCCCTCTACGAGCAGTACTTC.

This rearrangement joins TRBV19 to TRBJ2-7, with 9 nucleotides matching TRBD2. The CDR3 is 15 amino acids. V lost 3 bases and J lost 2; bases outside the gene matches: 5. Per the germline V gene, CDR1 is LNHDA and CDR2 is SQIVND (reference sequence). The CDR3 region has the DNA TGTGCCAGTAGTATCTTAGCGGGAGAAGCCTACGAGCAGTACTTC. It encodes CASSILAGEAYEQYF.

The table lists this clone with a count of one. A read error may produce the germline difference seen at one junction end. The chain joins TRBV5-8 to TRBJ2-3; the D gene is possibly TRBD2 (6 bases). This CDR3 region has 12 residues. The germline gives CDR1 SGHTS, CDR2 YDEGEE. The CDR3: CASSTGTRTLYF. CDR3 DNA: TGTGCCAGCAGCACCGGGACTCGGACGCTGTATTTT.

CDR3 sequence (DNA): TGTGCCACCAGTGATTCGGCCCCGGGGGATAATTCACCCCTCCACTTT. This codes for CATSDSAPGDNSPLHF. The genes are TRBV24-1 and TRBJ1-6; TRBD1 is a possible D gene (5 bases). The germline V gene encodes CDR1 KGHDR and CDR2 SFDVKD. Deletions cut 2 bases from V and 5 bases from J, with 12 bases between. This CDR3 has 16 amino acids.

The J gene is TRBJ2-2, the V gene TRBV3-1 (or the pseudogene TRBV3-2), with D possibly being TRBD1 (5 bases). V was trimmed by 4 bases and J by 6 bases, leaving 9 bases between them. CDR3 length: 13 residues. Germline V gene sequence: CDR1 LGHDT, CDR2 YNNKEL (reference sequence). DNA for the CDR3: TGTGCCAGCAGCCCAGGGTGGTCCGGGGAGCTGTTTTTT. Amino acid sequence: CASSPGWSGELFF.

V gene TRBV6-4 combines with J gene TRBJ2-1; tentatively, D is TRBD2 (7 bases). Germline CDR1 and CDR2: MRHNA and SNTAGT. V lost 0 bases and J lost 8, with 14 bases in between. The CDR3 covers 15 residues. The CDR3 DNA sequence: TGTGCCAGCAGTGACTCAAGGGGGGGCAGTCATGAGCAGTTCTTC. This gives the protein CASSDSRGGSHEQFF.

The chain joins TRBV3-1 (or the pseudogene TRBV3-2) to TRBJ2-3; D is unclear. CDR3 length equals 14 residues. Germline V gene sequence: CDR1 LGHDT, CDR2 YNNKEL (reference sequence). V shed 2 bases and J shed 4 bases, with 10 bases lying between them. This CDR3 reads CASSQSTVSDTQYF. Written as DNA, the CDR3 is TGTGCCAGCAGCCAATCGACTGTGTCAGATACGCAGTATTTT.

A word on this clone: Other DNA sequences in the sample encode the same CDR3. This rearrangement joins TRBV7-2 to TRBJ2-5, with D maybe TRBD2 (6 bases). The CDR3 runs to 13 residues. Germline assignment: CDR1 SGHTA and CDR2 FQGNSA. The V end was cut by 3 bases, the J end by 2 bases, with 7 bases between. The CDR3, as DNA: TGTGCCAGCAGCTTCGGGGGACAAGAGACCCAGTACTTC. Translating gives CASSFGGQETQYF.

In DNA, the CDR3 is TGTGCCAGCCACGGAGGCTATGGCTACACCTTC. Protein: CASHGGYGYTF. The J gene is TRBJ1-2, the V gene TRBV3-1 (or the pseudogene TRBV3-2); D call uncertain. CDR3 length: 11 amino acids. Looked up from germline, CDR1 is LGHDT and CDR2 is YNNKEL (reference sequence). Trimming removed 8 bases from V and 4 bases from J, with 8 bases in between.

The V and J genes are TRBV10-2 and TRBJ1-5; 10 nucleotides match TRBD1. This CDR3 has 16 amino acids. Per germline, CDR1 WSHSY and CDR2 SAAADI. V lost 4 bases and J lost 4; bases outside the gene matches: 7. For the CDR3, the DNA is TGCGCCAGCAGTGGAAAGACAGGGGGCGCGAATCAGCCCCAGCATTTT. It translates to CASSGKTGGANQPQHF.

The rearrangement links TRBV2 to TRBJ1-5; TRBD1 matches at 7 bases. This CDR3 comprises 15 residues. The junction had 9 bases not matched to a gene; V was cut back by 6 bases and J by 4 bases. The V gene's germline CDR1 is SNHLY and CDR2 FYNNEI. The CDR3 bases are TGTGCCAGCAGCTGGGACAGTTCGGGGAATCAGCCCCAGCATTTT. Translated, it gives CASSWDSSGNQPQHF.

The chain uses TRBV15 and TRBJ1-3; TRBD1 might be the D (5 bases). The CDR3 has 17 residues. CDR1 LNHNV and CDR2 YYDKDF come from the germline V gene (reference sequence). Deletions cut 0 bases from V and 0 bases from J, with 12 bases between. The CDR3 loop reads CATSRDFDGGSGNTIYF. CDR3 nucleotides: TGTGCCACCAGCAGAGATTTCGACGGGGGCTCTGGAAACACCATATATTTT.

J is TRBJ1-6 and V is TRBV7-9; D perhaps matches TRBD1 (5 bases). CDR1 is SEHNR and CDR2 is FQNEAQ in the germline V gene (reference sequence). This CDR3 spans 15 amino acids. The V end lost 5 bases, the J end lost 5 bases, and 13 bases lay between the germline ends. The CDR3 DNA sequence: TGTGCCAGCAGCCGTGGGGCAGCAGATAATTCACCCCTCCACTTT. Translation gives CASSRGAADNSPLHF.

This chain uses TRBV24-1 with TRBJ2-1; D perhaps matches TRBD2 (5 bases). The CDR3 sequence is 12 residues long. Germline CDR1 and CDR2: KGHDR and SFDVKD. V was clipped by 4 bases and J by 9 bases, with 9 bases between them. The CDR3: CATSDREGEQFF. CDR3 DNA: TGTGCCACCAGTGACCGAGAGGGTGAGCAGTTCTTC.

CDR3 region: CAWDSGSSYNEQFF. The CDR3, as DNA: TGTGCCTGGGACAGCGGGAGCTCCTACAATGAGCAGTTCTTC. This chain connects TRBV30 to TRBJ2-1; 8 nucleotides align to TRBD2. Germline V gene data show CDR1 as GTSNPN and CDR2 as SVGIG (reference sequence). V trimming: 5 bases; J trimming: 0 bases; junction bases outside the gene matches: 3. CDR3 length: 14 residues.

This clone was picked up a small number of times. J is TRBJ1-2 and V is TRBV19; 9 positions agree with TRBD1. The CDR3 is made up of 15 amino acids. Germline V lookup: CDR1 LNHDA, CDR2 SQIVND (reference sequence). After removal of 7 bases from V and 3 bases from J, the junction contained 9 bases not matched to a gene. CDR3 protein: CASTWGQGLDYGYTF. The DNA of the CDR3 is TGTGCCAGTACTTGGGGACAGGGATTGGACTATGGCTACACCTTC. The full variable domain, with the rest looked up from reference TRBV19 and TRBJ1-2, is DGGITQSPKYLFRKEGQNVTLSCEQNLNHDAMYWYRQDPGQGLRLIYYSQIVNDFQKGDIAEGYSVSREKKESFPLTVTSAQKNPTAFYLCASTWGQGLDYGYTFGSGTRLTVV.

V usage is TRBV4-3 and J usage is TRBJ2-6, with 7 bases aligning to TRBD1. The CDR3 spans 18 residues. Trimming at V came to 1 base and at J to 1 base, leaving 7 bases not matched to a gene. Looked up from germline, CDR1 is LGHNA and CDR2 is YSLEER. CDR3 loop: CASSQVKGGPSGANVLTF. CDR3 bases: TGCGCCAGCAGCCAAGTTAAAGGGGGCCCTTCTGGGGCCAACGTCCTGACTTTC.

V is TRBV4-1 and J is TRBJ1-2; tentatively, D is TRBD1 (6 bases). V dropped 3 bases and J dropped 7 bases, with 12 bases sitting between them. Germline CDR1 and CDR2: MGHRA and YSYEKL. CDR3 length: 13 amino acids. The DNA for the CDR3 is TGCGCCAGCAGCCACCGCGGGGGCAGTGGCTACACCTTC. This codes for CASSHRGGSGYTF.

The CDR3 DNA follows: TGCGCCAGCAGCCAAGACGGGGCAGGGGGTAATTCACCCCTCCACTTT. This encodes CASSQDGAGGNSPLHF. V gene TRBV4-3 combines with J gene TRBJ1-6; TRBD1 matches at 7 bases. V dropped 0 bases and J dropped 6; count of bases not matched to a gene: 5. Germline CDR1 LGHNA, CDR2 YSLEER. The CDR3 runs to 16 residues.